The 12 T cell receptor beta chains below all came from one sample that was sequenced in a study of cytomegalovirus exposure and HLA in healthy donors. Vbeta (60) and Jbeta (13) primers were used in the PCR. Here immunoSEQ multiplex PCR was the method, and the copy in TCRdb shows in-frame clones only, minus some. Found here are fewer than 120,000 clones, around 86% of them singletons; the top ten hold more than 1.5%. Sequencing was carried out using PBMCs. Every receptor here comes from a man aged 35 to 55 in good health and CMV-seronegative.

The chain has TRBV4-3 and TRBJ2-3; tentative D call: TRBD1 (5 bases). The germline CDR1 and CDR2 sequences are LGHNA and YSLEER. The CDR3 spans 15 residues. The V end lost 0 bases, the J end lost 6 bases, and 13 bases lay between the germline ends. The CDR3 is CASSQDFPRVDTQYF. The CDR3 DNA reads as TGCGCCAGCAGCCAAGATTTCCCCAGGGTCGATACGCAGTATTTT.

J is TRBJ1-5 and V is TRBV10-3; D is possibly TRBD1 (6 bases). Trimming took off 2 bases at V and 11 bases at J, with 19 bases between the two ends. The germline gives CDR1 ENHRY, CDR2 SYGVKD. CDR3 length equals 15 residues. The CDR3 bases are TGTGCCATCAGTGAGAAGACAGGCGAACTCAGAGCCCAGCATTTT. Amino acid sequence: CAISEKTGELRAQHF.

The V call is TRBV7-9, the J call TRBJ1-2; D perhaps matches TRBD1 (6 bases). Between the trimmed V and J ends, which lost 5 bases and 7 bases, there was a span of 17 bases. Germline-derived CDR1 and CDR2 are SEHNR and FQNEAQ (reference sequence). CDR3 length equals 14 residues. CDR3 sequence reads: CASSREGVVGGYTF. DNA for the CDR3: TGTGCCAGCAGCCGAGAGGGGGTGGTAGGTGGCTACACCTTC.

The chain recombines TRBV6-5 with TRBJ2-1; D perhaps matches TRBD2 (5 bases). V was pared by 6 bases and J by 8 bases, with 14 bases between. This CDR3 region has 13 residues. Germline values: CDR1 MNHEY, CDR2 SVGAGI. This CDR3 is CASSRGLLDEQFF. The DNA for the CDR3 is TGTGCCAGCAGCCGCGGGCTCCTCGATGAGCAGTTCTTC.

The chain combines TRBV11-3 with TRBJ2-1, with TRBD1 identical over 9 bases. This CDR3 region has 13 residues. CDR1 is SGHNT, CDR2 YENEEA, per germline. With 0 bases clipped from V and 12 bases from J, the junction kept 3 bases outside the gene matches. CDR3 residues: CASSLEQGARQFF. CDR3 nucleotide sequence: TGTGCCAGCAGCTTAGAACAGGGGGCTAGGCAGTTCTTC.

This clone came up once. V is TRBV29-1 and J is TRBJ2-5; TRBD2 matches 8 bases. Germline trimming cut 7 bases from V and 5 bases from J; bases unmatched to any gene: 9. This CDR3 has 13 amino acids. Per the germline V gene, CDR1 is SQVTM and CDR2 is ANQGSEA. CDR3 sequence: CSAGAGEDETQYF. As DNA, the CDR3 is TGCAGCGCTGGAGCGGGGGAGGATGAGACCCAGTACTTC.

The V gene is TRBV15, the J gene TRBJ1-1, with D hard to call. V lost 1 base to trimming and J lost 0 bases, with 15 bases between them. Germline V gene sequence: CDR1 LNHNV, CDR2 YYDKDF (reference sequence). The CDR3 totals 17 residues. CDR3 sequence reads: CATSRVGILGVNTEAFF. The CDR3 bases are TGTGCCACCAGCAGAGTCGGAATACTGGGAGTGAACACTGAAGCTTTCTTT.

The rearrangement links TRBV29-1 to TRBJ2-1, with 8 positions matching TRBD2. Germline CDR1 reads SQVTM; CDR2 reads ANQGSEA. The junction had 13 bases not matched to a gene; V was cut back by 2 bases and J by 10 bases. The CDR3 is 15 amino acids. CDR3 loop: CSVEFRGGRRSEQFF. The DNA of the CDR3 is TGCAGCGTTGAATTTCGGGGGGGCCGGAGGAGCGAGCAGTTCTTC.

This chain connects TRBV2 to TRBJ2-6; 7 bases align to TRBD1. Germline lookup yields CDR1 SNHLY and CDR2 FYNNEI. V dropped 6 bases and J dropped 0; count of bases not matched to a gene: 2. The CDR3 is made up of 15 amino acids. The CDR3 loop reads CASRDRSSGANVLTF. The CDR3 DNA reads TGTGCCAGCAGGGACAGGAGCTCTGGGGCCAACGTCCTGACTTTC.

V is TRBV11-2 and J is TRBJ1-4, with D possibly being TRBD1 (5 bases). V lost 3 bases, J lost 4 bases, and 9 bases lay in between. There are 14 residues in the CDR3. Germline V gives CDR1 SGHAT, CDR2 FQNNGV. In nucleotides, the CDR3 is TGTGCCAGCAGCTTTTCAGGGTTTAATGAAAAACTGTTTTTT. It is translated as CASSFSGFNEKLFF.

This chain joins TRBV7-2 and TRBJ1-2; D not certain. This CDR3 has 14 amino acids. Germline values: CDR1 SGHTA, CDR2 FQGNSA. Trimming removed 6 bases at V and 0 bases at J, with 11 bases between. This CDR3 is CASREGGSNYGYTF. The CDR3 DNA sequence: TGTGCCAGCAGAGAGGGAGGATCTAACTATGGCTACACCTTC.

This clone was picked up one time. The chain carries TRBV30 and TRBJ1-4; 7 bases agree with TRBD1. Germline V lookup: CDR1 GTSNPN, CDR2 SVGIG (reference sequence). V trimming: 5 bases; J trimming: 8 bases; junction bases outside the gene matches: 20. The length of the CDR3 is 17 residues. CDR3 nucleotides: TGTGCCTGGCGACGACAGGGAGAGGGGATTGAAAGAGAAAAACTGTTTTTT. Translation gives CAWRRQGEGIEREKLFF.